One sample yielded the 21 T cell receptor beta chains listed below, sequenced in a study of cytomegalovirus exposure and HLA in healthy donors. A multiplex PCR was run with 60 Vbeta primers and 13 Jbeta primers. Data came from immunoSEQ multiplex PCR; TCRdb stores just in-frame clones and leaves some out. The sample lists approximately 100,000 clones, 65% to 80% occurring once. Sequenced material: PBMCs. The receptors derive from a woman in her thirties or forties in good health and CMV-seronegative.

This clone was recorded once. DNA for the CDR3: TGTGCCAGCTCAGCCCACAGGGGGCAAGAGACCCAGTACTTC. This translates into CASSAHRGQETQYF. The chain has TRBV18 and TRBJ2-5, with 8 bases fitting TRBD1. The junction had 4 bases not matched to a gene; V was cut back by 5 bases and J by 2 bases. The CDR3 totals 14 residues. Germline lookup yields CDR1 KGHSH and CDR2 LQKENI.

The chain has TRBV19 and TRBJ1-2, with TRBD1 matching 10 bases. The CDR3 has 16 residues. V was pared by 4 bases and J by 4 bases, with 9 bases of the junction left unmatched. CDR1 LNHDA and CDR2 SQIVND come from the germline V gene (reference sequence). In DNA form, the CDR3 reads TGTGCCAGTAGTACCCAAGACAGGGGGCTCATCTATGGCTACACCTTC. Its protein product is CASSTQDRGLIYGYTF.

The chain employs TRBV9 and TRBJ1-4; the D gene is possibly TRBD1 (6 bases). Trimming stripped 0 bases from V and 3 bases from J, with 15 bases between. This CDR3 spans 17 amino acids. CDR1 and CDR2 (germline): SGDLS, YYNGEE. CDR3 sequence (DNA): TGTGCCAGCAGCGTAGGAGGGATGGACAGCCCTAATGAAAAACTGTTTTTT. Residues: CASSVGGMDSPNEKLFF.

The chain recombines TRBV4-1 with TRBJ2-4; 9 positions agree with TRBD1. Germline CDR1 MGHRA, CDR2 YSYEKL. CDR3 length: 18 amino acids. After removal of 2 bases from V and 0 bases from J, the junction contained 8 bases not matched to a gene. Here the CDR3 reads CASSQMDRGGVAKNIQYF. CDR3 nucleotides: TGCGCCAGCAGCCAAATGGACAGGGGCGGCGTAGCCAAAAACATTCAGTACTTC.

This chain uses TRBV15 with TRBJ2-5; D not resolved. CDR1 is LNHNV, CDR2 YYDKDF, per germline (reference sequence). The CDR3 contains 14 residues. Trimming shortened V by 0 bases and J by 0 bases, and 5 bases separated the two germline ends. The DNA of the CDR3 is TGTGCCACCAGCAGAGATTCGTACCAAGAGACCCAGTACTTC. Translated, it gives CATSRDSYQETQYF.

The chain uses TRBV6-4 and TRBJ2-5, with TRBD1 identical over 11 bases. The CDR3 spans 16 residues. V was clipped by 4 bases and J by 2 bases; unmatched bases: 6. Germline values: CDR1 MRHNA, CDR2 SNTAGT. The CDR3 sequence: CASSVPGTGGQETQYF. The DNA for the CDR3 is TGTGCCAGCAGTGTACCCGGGACAGGGGGACAAGAGACCCAGTACTTC.

This clone was detected only a few times. This sequence joins TRBV9 and TRBJ1-6, with 7 nucleotides matching TRBD1. V was pared by 1 base and J by 8 bases, with 12 bases of the junction left unmatched. Germline V gene sequence: CDR1 SGDLS, CDR2 YYNGEE. The CDR3 totals 17 residues. CDR3 residues: CASSVSLLTGMDSPLHF. The CDR3 DNA sequence: TGTGCCAGCAGCGTATCCCTATTGACAGGGATGGATTCACCCCTCCACTTT.

Only a few counts were recorded for this clone. J is TRBJ2-1 and V is TRBV27, with D hard to call. Germline CDR1 and CDR2: MNHEY and SMNVEV (reference sequence). V lost 2 bases and J 4 bases, leaving 12 bases between the germline ends. This CDR3 region has 15 residues. Here the CDR3 DNA reads TGTGCCAGCAGTTTAGTGCTTAGCAGATACAATGAGCAGTTCTTC. The encoded protein is CASSLVLSRYNEQFF.

Only a few counts were recorded for this clone. V gene TRBV4-2 combines with J gene TRBJ2-5; 13 bases align to TRBD2. V gave up 1 base and J gave up 2 bases; unmatched junction bases: 1. CDR1 LGHNA and CDR2 YNFKEQ come from the germline V gene. This CDR3 contains 16 residues. CDR3 coding DNA: TGTGCCAGCAGCCAAGGGACTAGCGGGAGTCAAGAGACCCAGTACTTC. This codes for CASSQGTSGSQETQYF.

The chain carries TRBV11-2 and TRBJ2-5; 8 bases fit TRBD2. The CDR3 totals 15 residues. Germline V CDR1 and CDR2: SGHAT, FQNNGV. V lost 3 bases to trimming and J lost 1 base; unmatched junction nucleotides: 4. CDR3 bases: TGTGCCAGCAGCTTGGTCGGGGGGGCCCAAGAGACCCAGTACTTC. It yields the protein CASSLVGGAQETQYF.

The chain employs TRBV10-3 and TRBJ2-5, with 9 bases fitting TRBD1. The germline V gene encodes CDR1 ENHRY and CDR2 SYGVKD. With V trimmed by 6 bases and J by 7 bases, 15 bases remained unmatched. The CDR3 is 16 residues long. Written as DNA, the CDR3 is TGTGCCATCAGACCTGGGACAGGGAGGGATGAGGGGACCCAGTACTTC. It codes for CAIRPGTGRDEGTQYF.

V is TRBV4-3 and J is TRBJ1-2; no definite D call. Between the trimmed V and J ends, which lost 1 base and 6 bases, there was a span of 18 bases. The CDR3 has 16 residues. Germline lookup yields CDR1 LGHNA and CDR2 YSLEER. CDR3 sequence: CASSQGGLAGVHGYTF. The CDR3 DNA is TGCGCCAGCAGCCAAGGTGGGCTGGCCGGCGTCCATGGCTACACCTTC.

The genes are TRBV30 and TRBJ2-6; 10 bases match TRBD1. Trimming removed 1 base from V and 0 bases from J; junction bases left unmatched: 15. This CDR3 has 21 residues. Germline V gene data show CDR1 as GTSNPN and CDR2 as SVGIG (reference sequence). CDR3 sequence (DNA): TGTGCCTGGAGTGGGGGACAGGGGTCCTTTCCTCCCCGCTCTGGGGCCAACGTCCTGACTTTC. It translates to CAWSGGQGSFPPRSGANVLTF.

The chain is built from TRBV7-2 and TRBJ2-3; D call uncertain. CDR3 length: 14 amino acids. V lost 5 bases and J lost 4, with 13 bases in between. Germline V gene data show CDR1 as SGHTA and CDR2 as FQGNSA. In DNA, the CDR3 is TGTGCCAGCAGCCGACCCCTTAGCTCAGATACGCAGTATTTT. This encodes CASSRPLSSDTQYF.

This rearrangement joins TRBV7-9 to TRBJ2-3; 9 nucleotides line up with TRBD2. Germline CDR1 and CDR2: SEHNR and FQNEAQ (reference sequence). V was pared by 3 bases and J by 2 bases, with 6 bases of the junction left unmatched. This CDR3 has 16 amino acids. DNA for the CDR3: TGTGCCAGCAGCTTCCTCCTAGCGGGGAACACAGATACGCAGTATTTT. It encodes CASSFLLAGNTDTQYF. The whole variable domain, filled in from reference TRBV7-9 and TRBJ2-3, reads DTGVSQNPRHKITKRGQNVTFRCDPISEHNRLYWYRQTLGQGPEFLTYFQNEAQLEKSRLLSDRFSAERPKGSFSTLEIQRTEQGDSAMYLCASSFLLAGNTDTQYFGPGTRLTVL.

CDR3 sequence: CASSLRTGQGNGYTF. The CDR3 region has the DNA TGTGCCAGCAGCTTAAGGACAGGACAAGGGAATGGCTACACCTTC. V and J are TRBV7-2 and TRBJ1-2; 7 bases are a match to TRBD1. Looked up from germline, CDR1 is SGHTA and CDR2 is FQGNSA. The CDR3 runs to 15 residues. Trimming at V came to 2 bases and at J to 6 bases, leaving 9 bases not matched to a gene.

The chain is built from TRBV7-8 and TRBJ2-3, with a possible D match to TRBD2 (6 bases). V was shortened by 3 bases and J by 3 bases, with 13 bases between the two germline ends. Germline V gene data show CDR1 as SGHVS and CDR2 as FQNEAQ. This CDR3 is 15 amino acids long. The CDR3 DNA sequence: TGTGCCAGCAGCTTGTGGCGGGACTTAACAGATACGCAGTATTTT. Encoded protein: CASSLWRDLTDTQYF.

J is TRBJ2-7 and V is TRBV11-2, with D possibly TRBD2 on 6 matching bases. The CDR3 extends over 13 amino acids. V shed 4 bases and J shed 3 bases, with 10 bases lying between them. Germline CDR1 is SGHAT and CDR2 is FQNNGV. CDR3 residues: CASSSRTNYEQYF. CDR3 DNA sequence: TGTGCCAGCAGCTCCAGGACTAACTACGAGCAGTACTTC.

This clone has only a few counts. The V gene is TRBV7-8, the J gene TRBJ2-7; 7 bases agree with TRBD1. Unmatched junction bases numbered 7, after V lost 4 bases and J lost 1 base. The CDR3 is made up of 15 amino acids. The germline gives CDR1 SGHVS, CDR2 FQNEAQ. The CDR3 nucleotides read TGTGCCAGCAGCTCAAGGGAACAGGGGTCCTACGAGCAGTACTTC. This gives the protein CASSSREQGSYEQYF.

The chain joins TRBV19 to TRBJ1-1; no definite D call. Germline lookup yields CDR1 LNHDA and CDR2 SQIVND (reference sequence). V dropped 7 bases and J dropped 1 base, with 10 bases sitting between them. The CDR3 is made up of 13 amino acids. The CDR3 bases are TGTGCCAGTATGGCGAGGTCGAACACTGAAGCTTTCTTT. Translation gives CASMARSNTEAFF.

The rearrangement uses TRBV28 and TRBJ2-6; 10 bases are a match to TRBD1. The CDR3 contains 18 residues. V lost 5 bases to trimming and J lost 1 base; unmatched junction nucleotides: 8. Looked up from germline, CDR1 is MDHEN and CDR2 is SYDVKM. In DNA form, the CDR3 reads TGTGCCAGCAGTATCCCTCGACAGGGGGCGTCTGGGGCCAACGTCCTGACTTTC. It specifies CASSIPRQGASGANVLTF. Together with reference TRBV28 and TRBJ2-6, the CDR3 gives the full variable domain: DVKVTQSSRYLVKRTGEKVFLECVQDMDHENMFWYRQDPGLGLRLIYFSYDVKMKEKGDIPEGYSVSREKKERFSLILESASTNQTSMYLCASSIPRQGASGANVLTFGAGSRLTVL.